This T cell receptor (beta chain) was captured in a study of regulatory T cells in long-lasting Graves disease. Broader study findings: A greater number of public clonotypes (approximately 2,500) was shared by persistent patients than by new patients (over 900).

This clonotype showed up many times. Its specificity is unknown. Building of the TCR beta libraries involved iRepertoire HTBI primers and Arm-PCR of CDR3 regions. One entry per CDR3 protein results from TCRdb running MiXCR on the multiplex PCR reads. The profile shows about 400,000 distinct CDR3 sequences, less than 25% of them singletons. Time point here: persistent/refractory GD, antithyroid drugs over 5 years with positive TRAb. Extracted RNA from PBMCs served as the source of the TCR library. This CDR3 contains 13 residues. Germline V gene lookup returns CDR1 MNHEY and CDR2 SVGEGT. Trimming shortened V by 5 bases and J by 2 bases, and 9 bases separated the two germline ends.

Specimen: peripheral blood mononuclear cells (PBMCs), collected when the disease was refractory, from a patient treated with antithyroid drugs. This chain joins TRBV6-2 or TRBV6-3 and TRBJ1-2, with D tentatively TRBD1 (6 bases). The clonotype originates from a female donor with Graves disease. CDR3 amino acids: CASSEGQNYGYTF. The CDR3 DNA follows: TGTGCCAGCAGTGAAGGACAGAACTATGGCTACACCTTC.